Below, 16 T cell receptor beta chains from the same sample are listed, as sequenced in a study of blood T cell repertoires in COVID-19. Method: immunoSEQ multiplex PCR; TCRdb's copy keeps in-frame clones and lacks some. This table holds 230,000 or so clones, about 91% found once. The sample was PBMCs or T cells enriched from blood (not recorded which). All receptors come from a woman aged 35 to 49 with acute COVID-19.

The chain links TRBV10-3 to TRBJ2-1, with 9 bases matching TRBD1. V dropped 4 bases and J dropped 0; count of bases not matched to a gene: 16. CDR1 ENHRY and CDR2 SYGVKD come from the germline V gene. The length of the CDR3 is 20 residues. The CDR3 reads CAISGSRDRVRKGSYNEQFF. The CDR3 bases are TGTGCCATCAGTGGCTCCCGGGACAGGGTACGGAAAGGCTCCTACAATGAGCAGTTCTTC.

CDR3 sequence: CASSIDRGSTGNTIYF. The CDR3 coding sequence is TGTGCCAGTAGTATAGATAGAGGTTCGACTGGAAACACCATATATTTT. The chain has TRBV19 and TRBJ1-3; D remains unclear. Trimming took off 0 bases at V and 2 bases at J, with 11 bases between the two ends. The germline gives CDR1 LNHDA, CDR2 SQIVND (reference sequence). This CDR3 contains 16 residues.

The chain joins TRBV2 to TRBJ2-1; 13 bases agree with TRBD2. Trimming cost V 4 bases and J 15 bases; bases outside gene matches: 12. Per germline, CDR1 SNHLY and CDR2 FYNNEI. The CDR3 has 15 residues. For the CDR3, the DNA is TGTGCCAGCAGTGGGGAACTAGCGGGAGGGCCTCGACCGTTCTTC. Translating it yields CASSGELAGGPRPFF.

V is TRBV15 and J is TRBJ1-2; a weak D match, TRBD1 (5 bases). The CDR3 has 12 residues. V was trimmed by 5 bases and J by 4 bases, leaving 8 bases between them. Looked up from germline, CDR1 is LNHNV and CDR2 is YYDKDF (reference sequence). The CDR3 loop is CATSVDSYGYTF. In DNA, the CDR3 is TGTGCCACCAGCGTAGACAGCTATGGCTACACCTTC.

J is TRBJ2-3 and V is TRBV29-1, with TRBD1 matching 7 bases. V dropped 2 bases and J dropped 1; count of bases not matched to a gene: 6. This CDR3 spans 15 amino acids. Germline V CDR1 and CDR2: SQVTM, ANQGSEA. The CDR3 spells CSVEILTGGTDTQYF. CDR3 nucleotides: TGCAGCGTTGAAATTTTAACAGGGGGCACAGATACGCAGTATTTT.

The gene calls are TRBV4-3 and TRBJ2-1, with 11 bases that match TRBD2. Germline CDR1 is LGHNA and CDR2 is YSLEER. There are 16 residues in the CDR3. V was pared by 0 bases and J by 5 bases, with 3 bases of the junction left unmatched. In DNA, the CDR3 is TGCGCCAGCAGCCAAGAGGCTAGCGGGGGGAACAATGAGCAGTTCTTC. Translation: CASSQEASGGNNEQFF.

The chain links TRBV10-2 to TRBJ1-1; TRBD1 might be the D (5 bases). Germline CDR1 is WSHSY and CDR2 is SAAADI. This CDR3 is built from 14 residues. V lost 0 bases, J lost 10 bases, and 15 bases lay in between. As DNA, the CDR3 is TGCGCCAGCAGTGAGTCGGGGGGAATCCGTTCAGCTTTCTTT. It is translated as CASSESGGIRSAFF.

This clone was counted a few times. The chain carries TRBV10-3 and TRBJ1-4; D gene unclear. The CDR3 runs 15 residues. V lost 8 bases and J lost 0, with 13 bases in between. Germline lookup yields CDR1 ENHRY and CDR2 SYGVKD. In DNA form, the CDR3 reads TGTGCCATCTCCCCGGAGCTTGCAACTAATGAAAAACTGTTTTTT. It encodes CAISPELATNEKLFF.

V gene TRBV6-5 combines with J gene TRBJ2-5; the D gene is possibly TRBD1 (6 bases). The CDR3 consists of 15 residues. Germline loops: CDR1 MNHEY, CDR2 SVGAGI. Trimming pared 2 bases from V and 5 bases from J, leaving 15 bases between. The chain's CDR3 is CASSYTKDRWETQYF. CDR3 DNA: TGTGCCAGCAGTTACACGAAGGACAGATGGGAGACCCAGTACTTC.

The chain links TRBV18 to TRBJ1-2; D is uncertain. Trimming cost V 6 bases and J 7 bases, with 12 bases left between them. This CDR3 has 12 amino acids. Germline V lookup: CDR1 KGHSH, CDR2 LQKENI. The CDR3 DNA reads TGTGCCAGCTCCCAAAGTGAGGGTGGCTACACCTTC. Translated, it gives CASSQSEGGYTF.

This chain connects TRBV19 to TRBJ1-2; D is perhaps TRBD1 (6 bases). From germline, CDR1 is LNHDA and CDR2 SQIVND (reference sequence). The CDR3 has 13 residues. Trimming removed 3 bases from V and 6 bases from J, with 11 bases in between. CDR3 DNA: TGTGCCAGTAGTATCAGGGGTGGGCATGGCTACACCTTC. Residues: CASSIRGGHGYTF. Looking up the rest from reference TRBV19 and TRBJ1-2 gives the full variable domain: DGGITQSPKYLFRKEGQNVTLSCEQNLNHDAMYWYRQDPGQGLRLIYYSQIVNDFQKGDIAEGYSVSREKKESFPLTVTSAQKNPTAFYLCASSIRGGHGYTFGSGTRLTVV.

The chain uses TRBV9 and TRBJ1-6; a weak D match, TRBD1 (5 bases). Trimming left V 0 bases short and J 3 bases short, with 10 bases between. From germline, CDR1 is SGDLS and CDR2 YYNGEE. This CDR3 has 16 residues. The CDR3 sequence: CASSVAGDSYNSPLHF. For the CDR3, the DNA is TGTGCCAGCAGCGTAGCTGGCGACAGCTATAATTCACCCCTCCACTTT.

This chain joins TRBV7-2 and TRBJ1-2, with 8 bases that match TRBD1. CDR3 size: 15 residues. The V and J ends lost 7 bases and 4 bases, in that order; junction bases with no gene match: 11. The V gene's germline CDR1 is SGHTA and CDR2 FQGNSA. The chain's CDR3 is CASNSGQGLTYGYTF. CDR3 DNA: TGTGCCAGCAACTCCGGACAGGGCCTTACCTATGGCTACACCTTC.

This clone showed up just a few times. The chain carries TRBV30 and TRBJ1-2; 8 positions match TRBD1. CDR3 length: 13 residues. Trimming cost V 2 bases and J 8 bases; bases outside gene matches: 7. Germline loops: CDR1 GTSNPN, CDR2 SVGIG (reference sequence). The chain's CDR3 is CAWSTLGQGGYTF. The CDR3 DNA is TGTGCCTGGAGTACCCTCGGACAGGGCGGCTACACCTTC.

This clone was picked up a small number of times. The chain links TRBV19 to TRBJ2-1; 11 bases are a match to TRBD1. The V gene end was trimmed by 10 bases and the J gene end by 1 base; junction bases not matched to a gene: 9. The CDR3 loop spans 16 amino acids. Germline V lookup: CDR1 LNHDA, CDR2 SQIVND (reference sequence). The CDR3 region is CATRGGTGGSYNEQFF. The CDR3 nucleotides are TGTGCCACTCGTGGCGGGACAGGGGGATCCTACAATGAGCAGTTCTTC. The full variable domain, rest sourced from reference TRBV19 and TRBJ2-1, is DGGITQSPKYLFRKEGQNVTLSCEQNLNHDAMYWYRQDPGQGLRLIYYSQIVNDFQKGDIAEGYSVSREKKESFPLTVTSAQKNPTAFYLCATRGGTGGSYNEQFFGPGTRLTVL.

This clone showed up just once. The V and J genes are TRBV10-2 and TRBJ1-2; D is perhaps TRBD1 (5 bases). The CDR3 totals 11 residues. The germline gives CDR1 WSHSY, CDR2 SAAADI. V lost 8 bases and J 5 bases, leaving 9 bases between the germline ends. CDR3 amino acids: CASGALYGYTF. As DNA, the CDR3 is TGCGCCAGCGGGGCACTTTATGGCTACACCTTC.